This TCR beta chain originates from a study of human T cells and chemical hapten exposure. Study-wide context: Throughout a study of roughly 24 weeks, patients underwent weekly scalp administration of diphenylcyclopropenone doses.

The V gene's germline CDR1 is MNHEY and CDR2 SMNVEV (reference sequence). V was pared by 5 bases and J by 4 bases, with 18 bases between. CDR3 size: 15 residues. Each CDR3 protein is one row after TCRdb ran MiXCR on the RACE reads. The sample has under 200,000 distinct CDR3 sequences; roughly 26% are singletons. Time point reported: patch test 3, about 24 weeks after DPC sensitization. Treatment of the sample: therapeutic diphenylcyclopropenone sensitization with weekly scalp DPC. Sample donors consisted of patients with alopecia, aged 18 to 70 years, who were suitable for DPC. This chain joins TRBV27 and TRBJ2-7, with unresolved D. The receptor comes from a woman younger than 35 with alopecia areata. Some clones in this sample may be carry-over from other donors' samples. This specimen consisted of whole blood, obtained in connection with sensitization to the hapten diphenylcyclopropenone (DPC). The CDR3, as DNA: TGTGCCAGCAGTCCCCGTAGCTCCTTAGTATACGAGCAGTACTTC. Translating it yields CASSPRSSLVYEQYF.